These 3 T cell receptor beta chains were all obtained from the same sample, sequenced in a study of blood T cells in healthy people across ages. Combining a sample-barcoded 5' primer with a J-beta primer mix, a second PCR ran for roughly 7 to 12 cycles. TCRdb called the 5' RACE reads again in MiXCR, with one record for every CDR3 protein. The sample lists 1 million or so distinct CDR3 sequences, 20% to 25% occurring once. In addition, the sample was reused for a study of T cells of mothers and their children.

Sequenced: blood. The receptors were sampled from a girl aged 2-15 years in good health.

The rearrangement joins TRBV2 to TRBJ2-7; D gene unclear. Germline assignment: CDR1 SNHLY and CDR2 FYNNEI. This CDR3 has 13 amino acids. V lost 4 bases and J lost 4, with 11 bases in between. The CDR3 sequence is CASSVAHSYEQYF. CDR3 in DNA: TGTGCCAGCAGTGTTGCACACTCATACGAGCAGTACTTC.

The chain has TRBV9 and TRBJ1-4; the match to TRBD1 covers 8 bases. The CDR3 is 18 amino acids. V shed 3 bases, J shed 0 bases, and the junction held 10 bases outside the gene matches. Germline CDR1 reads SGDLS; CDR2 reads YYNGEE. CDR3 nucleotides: TGTGCCAGCAGCGGACAGGGGAGTCCATATGCAACTAATGAAAAACTGTTTTTT. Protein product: CASSGQGSPYATNEKLFF.

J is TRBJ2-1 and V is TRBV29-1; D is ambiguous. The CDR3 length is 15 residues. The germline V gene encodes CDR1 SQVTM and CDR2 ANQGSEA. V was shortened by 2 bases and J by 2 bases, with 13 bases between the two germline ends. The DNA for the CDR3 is TGCAGCGTTGAAACCGCCCTAGGCCCCTACAATGAGCAGTTCTTC. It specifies CSVETALGPYNEQFF.